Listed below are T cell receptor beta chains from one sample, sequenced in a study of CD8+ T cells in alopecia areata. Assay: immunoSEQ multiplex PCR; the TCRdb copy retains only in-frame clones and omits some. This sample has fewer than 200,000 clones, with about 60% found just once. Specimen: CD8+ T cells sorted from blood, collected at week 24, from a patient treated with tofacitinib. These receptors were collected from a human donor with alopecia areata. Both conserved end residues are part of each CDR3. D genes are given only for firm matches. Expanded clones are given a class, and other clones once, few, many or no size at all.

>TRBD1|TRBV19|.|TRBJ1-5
TGTGCCAGTAGTGACTCAGGGGGACCGTATCAGCCCCAGCATTTT
CASSDSGGPYQPQHF
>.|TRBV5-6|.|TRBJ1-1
TGTGCCAGCAGCCAGGACGGAAGGAGGGTTGAAGCTTTCTTT
CASSQDGRRVEAFF
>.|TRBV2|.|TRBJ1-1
TGTGCCAGCAGTGAAACGAAGGGGTTTGAGGCTGAAGCTTTCTTT
CASSETKGFEAEAFF
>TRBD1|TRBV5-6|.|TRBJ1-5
TGTGCCAGCAGCTTGGAAGGGGGCAGAAATCAGCCCCAGCATTTT
CASSLEGGRNQPQHF
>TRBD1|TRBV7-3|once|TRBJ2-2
TGTGCCAGCAGCCCCACCGACACGACAGGGTCCGGGGAGCTGTTTTTT
CASSPTDTTGSGELFF
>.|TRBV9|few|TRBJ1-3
TGTGCCAGCAGCGTAAACTCTGGAAACACCATATATTTT
CASSVNSGNTIYF
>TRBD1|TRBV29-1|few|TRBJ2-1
TGCAGCGTTGAATCTGTGAGACAGGGAGATTACAATGAGCAGTTCTTC
CSVESVRQGDYNEQFF
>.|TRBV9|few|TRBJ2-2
TGTGCCAGCAGTCGTAGCTTGTCCGGGGAGCTGTTTTTT
CASSRSLSGELFF
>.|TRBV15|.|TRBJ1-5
TGTGCCACGGACCCGACAGTAAACAATCAGCCCCAGCATTTT
CATDPTVNNQPQHF
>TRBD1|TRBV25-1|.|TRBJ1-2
TGTGCCAGCAGTGAACCGGGGACAGGGAACTATGGCTACACCTTC
CASSEPGTGNYGYTF
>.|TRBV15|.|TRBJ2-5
TGTGCCACCAGCAGACCTACAGTTGCTAGGAAAGAGACCCAGTACTTC
CATSRPTVARKETQYF
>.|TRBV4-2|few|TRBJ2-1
TGTGCCAGCAGCCAAAGGTTAGGAGATGAGCAGTTCTTC
CASSQRLGDEQFF